The 4 T cell receptor beta chains given below trace back to one sample, sequenced in a study of T-cell reconstitution after alpha-beta-depleted transplantation in children. Molecular barcoding with unique molecular identifiers was used for the TCRbeta library. TCRdb used MiXCR to reprocess the PCR reads, holding one entry per CDR3 protein. The data contain roughly 280,000 distinct CDR3 sequences, around a tenth of them singletons. This specimen consisted of peripheral blood, obtained 180 days after TCRalphabeta/CD19-depleted stem cell transplant. The receptors were sampled from a male patient between 2 and 15 years old who had a stem cell transplant for chronic granulomatous disease, so the T cells may come from the graft donor.

In this sample, this clonotype turned up many times. V gene TRBV20-1 combines with J gene TRBJ1-6; possible D gene TRBD1, 5 bases. Germline V gene lookup returns CDR1 DFQATT and CDR2 SNEGSKA (reference sequence). V was trimmed by 0 bases and J by 3 bases, leaving 12 bases between them. The CDR3 totals 16 residues. The CDR3 loop is CSARDLGGSYNSPLHF. The DNA of the CDR3 is TGCAGTGCTAGAGATTTGGGGGGTAGCTATAATTCACCCCTCCACTTT.

This clonotype was seen at least ten times. The V gene is TRBV4-2, the J gene TRBJ2-3; TRBD2 is a possible D gene (6 bases). CDR3 length equals 16 residues. Trimming left V 6 bases short and J 4 bases short, with 20 bases between. Germline CDR1 is LGHNA and CDR2 is YNFKEQ. CDR3 residues: CASSKSSGVRADTQYF. The CDR3 nucleotides are TGTGCCAGCAGTAAGTCATCGGGAGTTCGAGCAGATACGCAGTATTTT.

This clonotype was found many times. This chain uses TRBV30 with TRBJ1-2, with 9 bases that match TRBD1. CDR1 GTSNPN and CDR2 SVGIG come from the germline V gene (reference sequence). The CDR3 totals 12 residues. With 6 bases clipped from V and 4 bases from J, the junction kept 3 bases outside the gene matches. The chain's CDR3 is CACTGGSYGYTF. The CDR3, as DNA: TGTGCCTGTACAGGGGGCAGCTATGGCTACACCTTC.

This clonotype was counted ten times or more. J is TRBJ2-5 and V is TRBV27; no reliable D call. V dropped 0 bases and J dropped 9 bases, with 20 bases sitting between them. The germline V gene has CDR1 MNHEY and CDR2 SMNVEV (reference sequence). The CDR3 totals 16 residues. The CDR3 protein is CASSLSLSGPTAAQYF. In nucleotides, the CDR3 is TGTGCCAGCAGTTTATCGTTGTCCGGGCCTACGGCCGCCCAGTACTTC.